Each of the 24 T cell receptor beta chains below was sequenced from the same sample in a study of multiple sclerosis patients with progressive multifocal leukoencephalopathy. Time point: time of PML onset. Libraries were prepared by immunoSEQ multiplex PCR; TCRdb keeps only in-frame clonotypes and omits some of them. This table holds about 30,000 clones, roughly 87% found once. The input for sequencing was PBMCs, taken from a patient treated with natalizumab. The source is a human donor with progressive multifocal leukoencephalopathy.

This chain uses TRBV19 with TRBJ2-7; D tentatively fits TRBD1 or TRBD2 (5 bases each). The V and J ends lost 6 bases and 0 bases respectively, with 12 bases between them. There are 14 residues in the CDR3. The germline V gene has CDR1 LNHDA and CDR2 SQIVND (reference sequence). The CDR3 reads CASRAWDRSYEQYF. The CDR3 DNA follows: TGTGCCAGTAGGGCATGGGACCGCTCCTACGAGCAGTACTTC.

This clone was detected once. The chain carries TRBV4-3 and TRBJ2-3; D not resolved. The CDR3 consists of 14 residues. V was pared by 0 bases and J by 1 base, with 5 bases between. The germline V gene has CDR1 LGHNA and CDR2 YSLEER. The DNA for the CDR3 is TGCGCCAGCAGCCAAGACATCCGCACAGATACGCAGTATTTT. The encoded protein is CASSQDIRTDTQYF.

Remarks on this clone: Other DNA sequences within the sample encode an identical CDR3. This sequence joins TRBV9 and TRBJ1-3; TRBD1 is a possible D gene (5 bases). Deletions cut 7 bases from V and 9 bases from J, with 17 bases between. This CDR3 is 13 amino acids long. The V gene's germline CDR1 is SGDLS and CDR2 YYNGEE. The CDR3 DNA reads as TGTGCCAGCGGGACGGTCGTTGGTGGCACCATATATTTT. Translating it yields CASGTVVGGTIYF.

The chain uses TRBV7-3 and TRBJ1-2; TRBD1 is a possible D gene (6 bases). V was cut by 5 bases and J by 4 bases, with 14 bases left in between. The CDR3 sequence is 14 residues long. Looked up from germline, CDR1 is SGHTA and CDR2 is FQGTGA. The CDR3 bases are TGTGCCAGCAGCCGGGACAACGGAGGCTATGGCTACACCTTC. It encodes CASSRDNGGYGYTF.

This chain uses TRBV5-1 with TRBJ1-1, with D perhaps matching TRBD1 (6 bases). Germline CDR1 reads SGHRS; CDR2 reads YFSETQ. This CDR3 comprises 15 residues. V shed 2 bases and J shed 1 base, with 12 bases lying between them. CDR3 in DNA: TGCGCCAGCAGCTTATACAGGGAACCGAACACTGAAGCTTTCTTT. Residues: CASSLYREPNTEAFF.

The genes are TRBV5-4 and TRBJ2-6, with 8 bases lining up with TRBD1. The CDR3 spans 15 residues. Per the germline V gene, CDR1 is SGHNT and CDR2 is YYREEE (reference sequence). The junction had 4 bases not matched to a gene; V was cut back by 4 bases and J by 4 bases. CDR3: CASSPDRAGANVLTF. CDR3 nucleotide sequence: TGTGCCAGCAGCCCGGACAGGGCCGGGGCCAACGTCCTGACTTTC.

The gene calls are TRBV19 and TRBJ2-3; the D gene is possibly TRBD2 (6 bases). Germline CDR1 reads LNHDA; CDR2 reads SQIVND (reference sequence). V was clipped by 2 bases and J by 8 bases, with 26 bases between them. The CDR3 is made up of 18 amino acids. This CDR3 reads CASSIYPGVGPGPGTQYF. CDR3 DNA: TGTGCCAGTAGTATATACCCGGGAGTGGGCCCGGGGCCCGGTACGCAGTATTTT. Filled out from reference TRBV19 and TRBJ2-3, the complete variable domain reads DGGITQSPKYLFRKEGQNVTLSCEQNLNHDAMYWYRQDPGQGLRLIYYSQIVNDFQKGDIAEGYSVSREKKESFPLTVTSAQKNPTAFYLCASSIYPGVGPGPGTQYFGPGTRLTVL.

The CDR3 region is CASSKGLAGGNEQFF. The CDR3 DNA follows: TGTGCCAGCAGCAAGGGACTAGCGGGAGGCAATGAGCAGTTCTTC. The chain couples TRBV7-3 to TRBJ2-1; 15 bases agree with TRBD2. The V segment lost 5 bases and the J segment 6 bases; nucleotides outside the gene matches: 2. From germline, CDR1 is SGHTA and CDR2 FQGTGA. The CDR3 covers 15 residues.

This clone has just a few counts. CDR3 nucleotides: TGTGCCGTGGAGACGACCTCCTACGAGCAGTACTTC. Protein sequence: CAVETTSYEQYF. This chain uses TRBV10-3 with TRBJ2-7; D gene uncertain. The CDR3 is made up of 12 amino acids. Between the trimmed V and J ends, which lost 11 bases and 0 bases, there was a span of 11 bases. Germline V lookup: CDR1 ENHRY, CDR2 SYGVKD.

V and J are TRBV10-3 and TRBJ1-1; a possible D gene is TRBD1 (6 bases). Germline V gives CDR1 ENHRY, CDR2 SYGVKD. CDR3 length: 14 residues. Trimming shortened V by 9 bases and J by 4 bases, and 18 bases separated the two germline ends. The CDR3, as DNA: TGTGCCATAAGGACAGCGTCGGGAGGCACTGAAGCTTTCTTT. It is translated as CAIRTASGGTEAFF.

The chain is built from TRBV11-2 and TRBJ1-1; D may be TRBD1 (5 bases). Germline V gene data show CDR1 as SGHAT and CDR2 as FQNNGV. CDR3 length: 14 residues. Trimming shortened V by 2 bases and J by 1 base, and 8 bases separated the two germline ends. DNA for the CDR3: TGTGCCAGCAGCTTATATACAGGGAACACTGAAGCTTTCTTT. Encoded protein: CASSLYTGNTEAFF.

The chain employs TRBV4-1 and TRBJ2-1; 10 positions match TRBD2. The CDR3 is made up of 17 amino acids. Germline CDR1 is MGHRA and CDR2 is YSYEKL. The V and J ends lost 0 bases and 2 bases, in that order; junction bases with no gene match: 4. CDR3 sequence reads: CASSQDSGTSAYNEQFF. CDR3 in DNA: TGCGCCAGCAGCCAAGACTCCGGGACTAGCGCCTACAATGAGCAGTTCTTC.

The V and J genes are TRBV2 and TRBJ1-5; 7 positions match TRBD1. CDR3 length: 14 amino acids. CDR1 is SNHLY, CDR2 FYNNEI, per germline. Trimming took 6 bases from V and 0 from J; bases not matched to a gene: 2. The CDR3 nucleotides read TGTGCCAGCAGGGGACAGATTAGCAATCAGCCCCAGCATTTT. Protein product: CASRGQISNQPQHF.

The rearrangement joins TRBV5-5 to TRBJ1-1; weak D call: TRBD1 (6 bases). Germline V CDR1 and CDR2: SGHKS, YYEKEE (reference sequence). Deletions cut 6 bases from V and 4 bases from J, with 13 bases between. The CDR3 has 13 amino acids. The CDR3 sequence: CASILSRGTEAFF. The CDR3 DNA sequence: TGTGCCAGCATCCTATCCAGGGGCACTGAAGCTTTCTTT. Together with reference TRBV5-5 and TRBJ1-1, the CDR3 gives the full variable domain: DAGVTQSPTHLIKTRGQQVTLRCSPISGHKSVSWYQQVLGQGPQFIFQYYEKEERGRGNFPDRFSARQFPNYSSELNVNALLLGDSALYLCASILSRGTEAFFGQGTRLTVV.

The chain uses TRBV6-5 and TRBJ1-5, with 8 bases identical to TRBD1. Looked up from germline, CDR1 is MNHEY and CDR2 is SVGAGI. V trimming: 4 bases; J trimming: 4 bases; junction bases outside the gene matches: 3. The CDR3 is 14 residues long. The CDR3 is CASSSTGGNQPQHF. CDR3 sequence (DNA): TGTGCCAGCAGTTCTACAGGGGGGAATCAGCCCCAGCATTTT.

The J gene is TRBJ2-7, the V gene TRBV12-1. TRBV12-1 is an annotated pseudogene. This CDR3 has 16 amino acids. The DNA for the CDR3 is TGTGCCAGCAGCTTTGCGCTTTTGGCCGGGCCTCTCGAGCAGTACTTC. The encoded protein is CASSFALLAGPLEQYF.

This clone was seen more than once but under ten times. The chain couples TRBV6-6 to TRBJ1-1; D not resolved. Germline CDR1 and CDR2: MNHNY and SVGAGI (reference sequence). Deletions cut 4 bases from V and 1 base from J, with 10 bases between. This CDR3 contains 14 residues. CDR3 amino acids: CASSSRTGNTEAFF. Written as DNA, the CDR3 is TGTGCCAGCAGTTCTAGGACGGGGAACACTGAAGCTTTCTTT.

Within the sample, this clone is medium-sized (0.01 to 0.1%). The genes are TRBV15 and TRBJ2-6, with 7 bases fitting TRBD1. J lost 4 bases, V lost 5 bases, and 2 bases had no gene match. Germline V gene lookup returns CDR1 LNHNV and CDR2 YYDKDF (reference sequence). The CDR3 has 14 amino acids. CDR3 protein: CATSPGQGANVLTF. CDR3 nucleotides: TGTGCCACCAGCCCGGGACAGGGGGCCAACGTCCTGACTTTC.

This chain connects TRBV7-9 to TRBJ2-1; D is uncertain. Trimming removed 2 bases from V and 4 bases from J, with 15 bases in between. CDR1 SEHNR and CDR2 FQNEAQ come from the germline V gene (reference sequence). The length of the CDR3 is 16 residues. The CDR3 coding sequence is TGTGCCAGCAGCTTACAAAGGGAAATCGGTTACAATGAGCAGTTCTTC. It codes for CASSLQREIGYNEQFF.

The table lists this clone with a few counts. The rearrangement uses TRBV11-2 and TRBJ1-1; TRBD1 might be the D (5 bases). Germline values: CDR1 SGHAT, CDR2 FQNNGV. The CDR3 contains 13 residues. The V and J ends lost 4 bases and 4 bases respectively, with 10 bases between them. CDR3 bases: TGTGCCAGCAGCTCCGGGGGGGTCACTGAAGCTTTCTTT. As protein: CASSSGGVTEAFF.

This clone has just one count. This chain joins TRBV7-9 and TRBJ2-2, with D tentatively TRBD1 (5 bases). CDR3 length equals 15 residues. The germline V gene has CDR1 SEHNR and CDR2 FQNEAQ (reference sequence). Trimming shortened V by 3 bases and J by 4 bases, and 12 bases separated the two germline ends. The DNA of the CDR3 is TGTGCCAGCAGCTTTCAAGGGGCCGGCACCGGGGAGCTGTTTTTT. Its translation: CASSFQGAGTGELFF. Full variable domain (missing parts from reference TRBV7-9 and TRBJ2-2): DTGVSQNPRHKITKRGQNVTFRCDPISEHNRLYWYRQTLGQGPEFLTYFQNEAQLEKSRLLSDRFSAERPKGSFSTLEIQRTEQGDSAMYLCASSFQGAGTGELFFGEGSRLTVL.

The chain couples TRBV7-2 to TRBJ1-2, with D unclear. CDR1 is SGHTA and CDR2 is FQGNSA in the germline V gene. Trimming cost V 5 bases and J 8 bases, with 12 bases left between them. The CDR3 loop spans 12 amino acids. Written as DNA, the CDR3 is TGTGCCAGCAGCGCCTCAGTGGGCGGCTACACCTTC. Translated: CASSASVGGYTF.

The V gene is TRBV28, the J gene TRBJ1-4; no clear D. CDR1 and CDR2 (germline): MDHEN, SYDVKM. The CDR3 consists of 16 residues. V dropped 2 bases and J dropped 6 bases, with 16 bases sitting between them. The CDR3 loop reads CASSLPGLGGHEKLFF. For the CDR3, the DNA is TGTGCCAGCAGTTTACCTGGACTGGGAGGACATGAAAAACTGTTTTTT. The full variable domain, completed using reference TRBV28 and TRBJ1-4, is DVKVTQSSRYLVKRTGEKVFLECVQDMDHENMFWYRQDPGLGLRLIYFSYDVKMKEKGDIPEGYSVSREKKERFSLILESASTNQTSMYLCASSLPGLGGHEKLFFGSGTQLSVL.

V usage is TRBV16 and J usage is TRBJ2-5, with 8 bases aligning to TRBD1. The CDR3 spans 16 residues. The germline V gene encodes CDR1 KGHSY and CDR2 FQNENV. After removal of 0 bases from V and 5 bases from J, the junction contained 8 bases not matched to a gene. The DNA of the CDR3 is TGTGCCAGCAGCCAATCGATGGCAGGGGGCCTCGAGACCCAGTACTTC. Encoded protein: CASSQSMAGGLETQYF. Using reference TRBV16 and TRBJ2-5 for the parts outside the CDR3, the full variable domain is GEEVAQTPKHLVRGEGQKAKLYCAPIKGHSYVFWYQQVLKNEFKFLISFQNENVFDETGMPKERFSAKCLPNSPCSLEIQATKLEDSAVYFCASSQSMAGGLETQYFGPGTRLLVL.